This TCR beta chain is from a study of shared clonotypes between healthy human individuals (dated by TCRdb to the early 2020s). Some background on the complete study: The cohort included three men and a couple of women between 18 and 49 years of age. Libraries were prepared and TCR repertoires were sequenced by different laboratories using diverse techniques, in order to increase sequencing depth and limit assay-specific biases. The study deeply sequenced blood TCR repertoires of several healthy adults to estimate repertoire size and the extent of clonotype sharing between individuals. Between about 0.8 and 8.9 billion PBMCs per donor were obtained by leukapheresis. Per donor, three plates each were used for CD4 naive and CD4 memory, two for CD8 naive, and one for CD8 memory.

In the case of this clone: What antigen it recognizes has not been identified. Base-call qualities are not available, and no considerably larger clone is one nucleotide away.

CDR1 MGHDK and CDR2 SYGVNS are derived from the germline V gene. Trimming removed 0 bases from V and 4 bases from J, leaving 12 bases between the germline ends. From its cysteine to its phenylalanine, the CDR3 spans 15 amino acids. Of the read, only the CDR3 DNA is kept; its 45 bases are in frame from base 1. General study outcomes and caveats: Estimated clonotype richness was generally larger for naive than for memory subsets. Pairwise subsampling indicated that sequencing depth was expected to affect the degree of clonotype sharing among donors. Clonotypes shared by all four sorted-subset donors showed higher generation probabilities than non-shared clonotypes. Even with the large sequencing depth, rarefaction of the sorted-subset datasets indicated that sequencing was incomplete. Because the study included a small number of donors, the genetic and exposure-history diversity represented was limited. Sampling was restricted to blood, and TCR repertoires in tissue are likely to differ from TCR repertoires in blood. Sharing across a few donors was observed for around 4.8% of naive CD4, about 3.2% of naive CD8, over 2% of memory CD4, and less than 0.45% of memory CD8 clonotypes.

Healthy HIV-negative adults with no recently reported acute infections or vaccinations were included as donors. Every donor was a Caucasian adult living in Nashville, Tennessee, USA. CD4+ T cells were enriched by magnetic negative selection; naive cells were then positively selected on CD45RA, and the negative fraction formed the memory subset. After blood collection by leukapheresis, PBMCs were isolated using Ficoll-Histopaque density gradient centrifugation and then cryopreserved in the vapor phase of liquid nitrogen. Analytical flow cytometry was used to check the purity and quantity of each magnetically sorted T cell population. Genomic DNA was isolated from every sorted fraction and measured by UV absorbance on a Nanodrop 2000c. Using the deep immunoSEQ assay, multiplex PCR amplified TCR CDR3 regions from genomic DNA. Genomic DNA extracted from each cell subset was distributed evenly over all wells of several immunoSEQ 96-well plates, and each plate served as one replicate. For sorted subsets, 200 ng of genomic DNA, equivalent to some 30,000 T cell genomes, went into each replicate PCR. Purified libraries were measured with a Qubit 3.0 fluorometer, size-checked on a Bioanalyzer 2100, and measured again with the KAPA Library Quantification kit. Each immunoSEQ 96-well plate was sequenced on its own single-read 150-cycle Illumina NextSeq 550 flow cell. In the original analysis: The immunoSEQ output contained only junctional sequences without quality scores, so filtering could not match that applied to full-length reads. To assign V/J genes and CDR3, sequences were annotated using PyIR, a Python wrapper for IgBLAST v1.9, with IMGT germline references. Reads were filtered out if the reads had weak V/J assignments (E-value above 1e-6), no CDR3, stop codons, out-of-frame junctions, or ambiguous translated residues. V3J clonotypes were defined as sequences sharing the same inferred V gene, J gene, and CDR3 amino acid sequence. Percentage overlap between repertoires was computed as shared unique clonotypes divided by the size of the smaller repertoire. Three approaches were used to assess repertoire richness: RTK rarefaction, the Chao1 estimator, and Recon v2.1 estimates of unobserved clonotypes. Generation probabilities were computed with OLGA for all TCRbeta clonotypes obtained by the gDNA method from several donors. TCRdb stores this immuneACCESS table with in-frame sequences only. Part of the clones is absent; in the studies checked, under half of the shortfall reflects unresolved V genes, and no reason is known for the rest. D and trimming were read from the DNA, whereas the V and J calls and clone size are those reported in that table. This sample lists 2 million to 2.5 million clones; around 93% were detected once. Around 0.4% of the sample is taken by the ten largest.

The rearrangement combines TRBV25-1 with TRBJ1-1, with an unclear D gene assignment. The sequenced sample consisted of naive CD4+ T cells from PBMCs. The cell subset or site label for this specimen denotes: CD45RA+ positively selected. This sequence originates from a man between 18 and 35 years old in good health. Some clones in this sample may be carry-over from other donors' samples. The CDR3 here reads CASSEYRAQSTEAFF. The DNA reads TGTGCCAGCAGTGAATATAGGGCACAGAGCACTGAAGCTTTCTTT.